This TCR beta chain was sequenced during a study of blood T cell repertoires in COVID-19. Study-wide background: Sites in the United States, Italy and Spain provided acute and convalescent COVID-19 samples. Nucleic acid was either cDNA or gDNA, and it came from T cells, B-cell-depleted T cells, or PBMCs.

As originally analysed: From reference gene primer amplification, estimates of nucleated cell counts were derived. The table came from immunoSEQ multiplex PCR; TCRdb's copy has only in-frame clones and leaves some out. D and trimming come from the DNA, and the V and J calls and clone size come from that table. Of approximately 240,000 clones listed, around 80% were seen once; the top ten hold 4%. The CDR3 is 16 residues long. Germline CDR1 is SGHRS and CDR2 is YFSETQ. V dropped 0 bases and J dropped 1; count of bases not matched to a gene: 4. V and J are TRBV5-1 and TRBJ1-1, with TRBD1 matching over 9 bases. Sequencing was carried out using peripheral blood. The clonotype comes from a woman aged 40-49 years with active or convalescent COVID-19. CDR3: CASSLGDRDWNTEAFF. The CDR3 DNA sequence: TGCGCCAGCAGCTTGGGGGACAGGGACTGGAACACTGAAGCTTTCTTT.